This TCR beta chain originates from a study of T cell responses to AZD1222 COVID-19 vaccine. Study-level information: Second doses at about 4 or about 12 weeks were pooled. Points from the study as a whole: The donor cohort was predominantly white British with a female majority, and clonal diversity may have been underestimated. Recipients of two AZD1222 doses showed rising Spike-specific TCR breadth and depth.

CDR3 length: 13 residues. Germline values: CDR1 SGHKS, CDR2 YYEKEE (reference sequence). Trimming removed 4 bases at V and 6 bases at J, with 13 bases between. The repertoire was sequenced with immunoSEQ multiplex PCR; TCRdb's copy has only in-frame clones and lacks some. The top ten hold 1.5% to 2% of the sample, which has 150,000 to 200,000 clones, about 89% seen once. Concerning this clone itself: Antigen: not known.

This chain joins TRBV5-5 and TRBJ2-5, with a possible D match to TRBD1 (5 bases). The source was peripheral blood, collected on day 0 of AZD1222 vaccination. This clonotype was sampled from an adult in good health. The CDR3 DNA sequence: TGTGCCAGCAGCATGCAGGGTGGAAAGACCCAGTACTTC. It yields the protein CASSMQGGKTQYF.